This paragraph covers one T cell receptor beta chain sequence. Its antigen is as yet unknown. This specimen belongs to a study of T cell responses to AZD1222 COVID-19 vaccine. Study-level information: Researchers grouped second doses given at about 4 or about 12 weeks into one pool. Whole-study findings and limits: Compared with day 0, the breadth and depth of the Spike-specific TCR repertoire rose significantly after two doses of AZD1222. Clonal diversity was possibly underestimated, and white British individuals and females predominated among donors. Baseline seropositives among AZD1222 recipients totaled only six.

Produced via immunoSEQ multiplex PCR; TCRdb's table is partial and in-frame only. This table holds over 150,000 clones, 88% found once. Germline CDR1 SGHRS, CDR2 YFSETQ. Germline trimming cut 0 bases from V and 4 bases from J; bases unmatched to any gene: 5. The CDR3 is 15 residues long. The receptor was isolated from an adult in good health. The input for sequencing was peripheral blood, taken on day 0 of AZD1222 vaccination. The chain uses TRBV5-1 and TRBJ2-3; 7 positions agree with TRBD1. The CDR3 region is CASSLGWDRSDTQYF. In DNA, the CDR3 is TGCGCCAGCAGCTTGGGCTGGGACAGATCAGATACGCAGTATTTT.